The 22 T cell receptor beta chains below all came from one sample that was sequenced in a study of beta chain features in type 1 diabetes. General observations from the study: The study found moderately but significantly shorter TCRB CDR3s in all four CD4+ subsets of Type 1 diabetes patients.

The antigens these receptors bind are not known. TCRB transcripts that were expressed got sequenced, as all of the isolated RNA had been reverse transcribed. TCRdb's table, derived via immunoSEQ multiplex PCR, lists solely in-frame clones and lacks some. The sample shows over 20,000 clones, roughly half of them seen only once. The sequenced sample was stem cell memory CD4+ T cells from blood. These receptors came from a man younger than 40 with type 1 diabetes.

This clone was picked up a small number of times. The chain is built from TRBV11-3 and TRBJ1-1; no reliable D call. Between the trimmed V and J ends, which lost 7 bases and 1 base, there was a span of 7 bases. Germline V gene data show CDR1 as SGHNT and CDR2 as YENEEA. The CDR3 spans 12 residues. The CDR3 sequence is CASKRRNTEAFF. CDR3 coding DNA: TGTGCCAGCAAGAGAAGGAACACTGAAGCTTTCTTT.

The V gene is TRBV5-1, the J gene TRBJ2-3, with D tentatively TRBD1 (5 bases). The CDR3 consists of 14 residues. Germline CDR1 reads SGHRS; CDR2 reads YFSETQ. Trimming took 3 bases from V and 0 from J, leaving 8 bases between them. CDR3 region: CASSSRQSTDTQYF. CDR3 DNA: TGCGCCAGCAGCTCCAGACAGAGCACAGATACGCAGTATTTT.

This clone was counted between two and nine times. The CDR3 DNA reads TGTGCCAGCAGCCTCAAAAGGGGGACAGTTAACACTGAAGCTTTCTTT. The encoded protein is CASSLKRGTVNTEAFF. The V gene is TRBV14, the J gene TRBJ1-1; TRBD1 matches 7 bases. Germline loops: CDR1 SGHDN, CDR2 FVKESK. The CDR3 is 16 amino acids. After removal of 4 bases from V and 2 bases from J, the junction contained 10 bases not matched to a gene.

This chain joins TRBV11-3 and TRBJ2-7, with no clear D. This CDR3 has 13 amino acids. The V end lost 0 bases, the J end lost 3 bases, and 6 bases lay between the germline ends. CDR1 is SGHNT and CDR2 is YENEEA in the germline V gene. CDR3 loop: CASSLDNVYEQYF. The CDR3 DNA is TGTGCCAGCAGCTTAGATAATGTCTACGAGCAGTACTTC.

The CDR3 is CASSQTGATTNEKLFF. Here the CDR3 DNA reads TGCGCCAGCAGCCAGACAGGGGCTACAACTAATGAAAAACTGTTTTTT. V is TRBV5-1 and J is TRBJ1-4; 8 bases agree with TRBD1. After removal of 4 bases from V and 0 bases from J, the junction contained 5 bases not matched to a gene. This CDR3 contains 16 residues. Germline CDR1 is SGHRS and CDR2 is YFSETQ.

This chain uses TRBV19 with TRBJ1-1; D gene ambiguous. The CDR3 totals 14 residues. Germline CDR1 is LNHDA and CDR2 is SQIVND (reference sequence). Trimming pared 1 base from V and 1 base from J, leaving 7 bases between. CDR3 nucleotide sequence: TGTGCCAGTAGTATAGGGTACAAGAACACTGAAGCTTTCTTT. Amino acid sequence: CASSIGYKNTEAFF.

This chain links TRBV6-1 with TRBJ2-2; TRBD2 aligns across 7 bases. The germline gives CDR1 MNHNS, CDR2 SASEGT. This CDR3 is 16 amino acids long. Trimming at V came to 1 base and at J to 5 bases, leaving 7 bases not matched to a gene. CDR3 amino acids: CASSEVGGSMTGELFF. CDR3 in DNA: TGTGCCAGCAGTGAAGTGGGAGGGAGCATGACCGGGGAGCTGTTTTTT.

The chain joins TRBV5-1 to TRBJ2-2; D may be TRBD2 (6 bases). The CDR3 totals 15 residues. Germline V gene lookup returns CDR1 SGHRS and CDR2 YFSETQ. V dropped 3 bases and J dropped 1 base, with 10 bases sitting between them. In DNA form, the CDR3 reads TGCGCCAGCAGCTCGGACGGGGGGAACACCGGGGAGCTGTTTTTT. Protein: CASSSDGGNTGELFF.

This clone has just a few counts. The chain couples TRBV6-1 to TRBJ2-7; D is possibly TRBD1 (5 bases). CDR1 is MNHNS, CDR2 SASEGT, per germline. Trimming stripped 8 bases from V and 6 bases from J, with 14 bases between. This CDR3 region has 12 residues. The CDR3 bases are TGTGCCAGCTGTGGTATGGACACCGAGCAGTACTTC. Encoded protein: CASCGMDTEQYF.

In this sample, this clone turned up a few times. This rearrangement joins TRBV4-2 to TRBJ2-7, with no clear D. CDR1 is LGHNA and CDR2 is YNFKEQ in the germline V gene. The germline V and J ends were trimmed by 0 bases and 2 bases, with 17 bases remaining between them. The CDR3 runs 17 residues. DNA of the CDR3: TGTGCCAGCAGCCAAGATCCCCTAGTTGGCCGGGCCTACGAGCAGTACTTC. Residues: CASSQDPLVGRAYEQYF.

The rearrangement uses TRBV30 and TRBJ2-7, with D maybe TRBD1 (6 bases). The germline gives CDR1 GTSNPN, CDR2 SVGIG (reference sequence). CDR3 length equals 14 residues. V was shortened by 1 base and J by 2 bases, with 12 bases between the two germline ends. The CDR3 region has the DNA TGTGCCTGGAGTGCCCGACAGGTCACCTACGAGCAGTACTTC. Translated, it gives CAWSARQVTYEQYF.

The chain is built from TRBV5-4 and TRBJ2-1, with TRBD2 matching 8 bases. From germline, CDR1 is SGHNT and CDR2 YYREEE (reference sequence). The CDR3 has 16 residues. Trimming at V came to 4 bases and at J to 6 bases, leaving 12 bases not matched to a gene. The CDR3 sequence: CASSLGGAGTVNEQFF. For the CDR3, the DNA is TGTGCCAGCAGCCTCGGGGGGGCAGGGACCGTCAATGAGCAGTTCTTC.

V gene TRBV5-6 combines with J gene TRBJ2-6, with D possibly matching TRBD2 (5 bases). The CDR3 totals 15 residues. The V gene's germline CDR1 is SGHDT and CDR2 YYEEEE. With 3 bases removed from V and 3 bases from J, the gap between germline ends came to 10 bases. Here the CDR3 reads CASSSGLRGANVLTF. The CDR3 region has the DNA TGTGCCAGCAGCTCGGGGTTACGTGGGGCCAACGTCCTGACTTTC.

Only a few counts were recorded for this clone. The chain employs TRBV7-9 and TRBJ1-4, with TRBD1 matching over 7 bases. CDR1 is SEHNR and CDR2 is FQNEAQ in the germline V gene (reference sequence). After removal of 1 base from V and 1 base from J, the junction contained 9 bases not matched to a gene. CDR3 size: 18 residues. The DNA for the CDR3 is TGTGCCAGCAGCTTAGGGTCCGGGACAGACCTAACTAATGAAAAACTGTTTTTT. Its translation: CASSLGSGTDLTNEKLFF.

This sequence joins TRBV18 and TRBJ2-5; possibly TRBD2 for D (5 bases). The CDR3 extends over 15 amino acids. Trimming removed 1 base at V and 4 bases at J, with 13 bases between. Germline CDR1 KGHSH, CDR2 LQKENI. The DNA for the CDR3 is TGTGCCAGCTCACCACTTGGATCAGAGGGAGAGACCCAGTACTTC. Amino acids: CASSPLGSEGETQYF.

This CDR3 reads CASSFREGSHEQYF. In nucleotides, the CDR3 is TGTGCCAGCAGTTTTAGGGAGGGGTCCCACGAGCAGTACTTC. This chain joins TRBV27 and TRBJ2-7; 7 bases align to TRBD2. The V gene's germline CDR1 is MNHEY and CDR2 SMNVEV (reference sequence). V shed 3 bases, J shed 5 bases, and the junction held 7 bases outside the gene matches. The CDR3 extends over 14 amino acids.

The rearrangement joins TRBV18 to TRBJ2-1; the match to TRBD2 covers 8 bases. V was pared by 3 bases and J by 8 bases, with 9 bases of the junction left unmatched. The CDR3 spans 15 residues. CDR1 is KGHSH, CDR2 LQKENI, per germline. The CDR3 here is CASSPAGTSVDEQFF. CDR3 coding DNA: TGTGCCAGCTCACCGGCCGGGACTAGTGTCGATGAGCAGTTCTTC.

The chain carries TRBV29-1 and TRBJ2-3, with D possibly matching TRBD2 (6 bases). Trimming stripped 3 bases from V and 5 bases from J, with 15 bases between. The CDR3 is 14 amino acids. Germline CDR1 reads SQVTM; CDR2 reads ANQGSEA. The CDR3 here is CSVDEPRRGDTQYF. The CDR3 DNA follows: TGCAGCGTTGATGAACCGCGGCGGGGAGATACGCAGTATTTT.

This clone was seen only a few times. This chain links TRBV5-1 with TRBJ1-1; tentatively, D is TRBD1 (6 bases). The V and J ends lost 4 bases and 3 bases respectively, with 16 bases between them. Germline assignment: CDR1 SGHRS and CDR2 YFSETQ. This CDR3 contains 15 residues. CDR3 sequence reads: CASSLTLPGDTEAFF. The CDR3 DNA reads as TGCGCCAGCAGCCTAACCCTGCCAGGGGACACTGAAGCTTTCTTT.

This clone came up a few times. The chain is built from TRBV2 and TRBJ2-5; TRBD1 is a possible D gene (6 bases). This CDR3 region has 15 residues. CDR1 is SNHLY, CDR2 FYNNEI, per germline. The ends were cut back, 6 bases at V and 2 bases at J, with 16 bases in the middle. The CDR3 nucleotides are TGTGCCAGCAGCTTAACCGGGACATCTCAAGAGACCCAGTACTTC. Protein product: CASSLTGTSQETQYF.

The chain uses TRBV14 and TRBJ1-1, with 7 positions matching TRBD1. Per the germline V gene, CDR1 is SGHDN and CDR2 is FVKESK. CDR3 length equals 14 residues. Trimming at V came to 6 bases and at J to 4 bases, leaving 8 bases not matched to a gene. In DNA, the CDR3 is TGTGCCAGCAGTCAGGGGGTGGGGACCACTGAAGCTTTCTTT. It is translated as CASSQGVGTTEAFF.

The chain couples TRBV7-9 to TRBJ2-4; tentatively, D is TRBD1 (6 bases). Germline CDR1 and CDR2: SEHNR and FQNEAQ (reference sequence). The CDR3 is 15 amino acids. V lost 8 bases and J 0 bases, leaving 14 bases between the germline ends. The CDR3 coding sequence is TGTGCCAGCGGATCAGGGGCTCTAGCCAAAAACATTCAGTACTTC. Translation: CASGSGALAKNIQYF.